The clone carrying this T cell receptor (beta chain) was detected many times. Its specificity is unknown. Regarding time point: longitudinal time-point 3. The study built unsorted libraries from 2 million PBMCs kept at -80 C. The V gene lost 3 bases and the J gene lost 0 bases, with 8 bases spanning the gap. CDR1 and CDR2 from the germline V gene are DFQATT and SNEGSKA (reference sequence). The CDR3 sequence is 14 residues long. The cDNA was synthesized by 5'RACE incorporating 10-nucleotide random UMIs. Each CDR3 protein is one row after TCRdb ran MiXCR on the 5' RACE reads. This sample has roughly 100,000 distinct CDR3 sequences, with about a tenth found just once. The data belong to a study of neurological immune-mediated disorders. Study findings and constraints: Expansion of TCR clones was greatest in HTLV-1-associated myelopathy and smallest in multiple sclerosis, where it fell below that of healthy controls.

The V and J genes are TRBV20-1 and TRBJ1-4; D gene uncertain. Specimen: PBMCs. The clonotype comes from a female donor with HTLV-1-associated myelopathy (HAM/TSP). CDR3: CSASIRATNEKLFF. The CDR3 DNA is TGCAGTGCTAGTATTAGAGCAACTAATGAAAAACTGTTTTTT.